The 9 T cell receptor beta chains below were found in one sample sequenced in a study of graft-versus-host responses after intestinal transplantation. Sequencing used immunoSEQ multiplex PCR; TCRdb keeps in-frame clones, though not all of them. Here the sample spans 74,000 or so clones, around 92% being singletons. Sequences were derived from PBMCs, sampled 98 days after intestinal transplantation. The receptors derive from a human patient who received an intestinal transplant, so some T cells may come from the graft donor.

CDR3 protein: CAWSAPLAGENNEQFF. In nucleotides, the CDR3 is TGTGCCTGGAGTGCCCCACTAGCGGGAGAAAACAATGAGCAGTTCTTC. The chain recombines TRBV30 with TRBJ2-1; the match to TRBD2 covers 11 bases. The germline V gene encodes CDR1 GTSNPN and CDR2 SVGIG (reference sequence). V was clipped by 1 base and J by 5 bases; unmatched bases: 7. The CDR3 contains 16 residues.

The chain joins TRBV14 to TRBJ1-1; D possibly corresponds to TRBD1 (6 bases). CDR1 and CDR2 from the germline V gene are SGHDN and FVKESK. The CDR3 is 15 amino acids. With 3 bases removed from V and 1 base from J, the gap between germline ends came to 12 bases. CDR3 in DNA: TGTGCCAGCAGCCACGGACAGAAGACGAACACTGAAGCTTTCTTT. Translating gives CASSHGQKTNTEAFF.

The chain recombines TRBV7-9 with TRBJ2-1, with 15 bases aligning to TRBD2. CDR1 and CDR2 (germline): SEHNR, FQNEAQ (reference sequence). V lost 4 bases to trimming and J lost 0 bases; unmatched junction nucleotides: 4. The CDR3 is 18 amino acids. The CDR3 spells CASSYGLAGGPSYNEQFF. DNA of the CDR3: TGTGCCAGCAGCTACGGACTAGCGGGAGGGCCCTCCTACAATGAGCAGTTCTTC.

The genes are TRBV2 and TRBJ1-1; a possible D gene is TRBD1 (5 bases). The CDR3 runs 18 residues. Germline lookup yields CDR1 SNHLY and CDR2 FYNNEI. Trimming shortened V by 4 bases and J by 0 bases, and 21 bases separated the two germline ends. In nucleotides, the CDR3 is TGTGCCAGCAGTGCGATTCCCGATCCGGGACGGCTGAACACTGAAGCTTTCTTT. Translated: CASSAIPDPGRLNTEAFF.

This chain uses TRBV28 with TRBJ1-4; D is unresolved. The germline V and J ends were trimmed by 2 bases and 0 bases, with 7 bases remaining between them. CDR1 and CDR2 from the germline V gene are MDHEN and SYDVKM. CDR3 length equals 15 residues. The CDR3 region has the DNA TGTGCCAGCAGTTTAGAGGGAGCAACTAATGAAAAACTGTTTTTT. Amino acids: CASSLEGATNEKLFF. The entire variable domain, with the rest obtained from reference TRBV28 and TRBJ1-4, is as follows: DVKVTQSSRYLVKRTGEKVFLECVQDMDHENMFWYRQDPGLGLRLIYFSYDVKMKEKGDIPEGYSVSREKKERFSLILESASTNQTSMYLCASSLEGATNEKLFFGSGTQLSVL.

The chain recombines TRBV10-2 with TRBJ2-5, with 8 bases that match TRBD1. Germline-derived CDR1 and CDR2 are WSHSY and SAAADI. CDR3 size: 14 residues. V dropped 8 bases and J dropped 3; count of bases not matched to a gene: 8. Here the CDR3 DNA reads TGCGCCAGCGGGGGGACAGGAGACGAAGAGACCCAGTACTTC. Encoded protein: CASGGTGDEETQYF.

The V call is TRBV7-3, the J call TRBJ2-4, with TRBD1 identical over 8 bases. The germline V gene encodes CDR1 SGHTA and CDR2 FQGTGA. The CDR3 has 16 amino acids. V was pared by 1 base and J by 6 bases, with 8 bases of the junction left unmatched. The CDR3 loop is CASSLKPPGTGNIQYF. The CDR3, as DNA: TGTGCCAGCAGCTTAAAACCTCCGGGGACAGGAAACATTCAGTACTTC.

V and J are TRBV21-1 and TRBJ1-5. TRBV21-1 is flagged as a pseudogene. The CDR3 totals 19 residues. The CDR3 loop is CASSKRTLRASLSYQPQHF. CDR3 coding DNA: TGTGCCAGCAGCAAAAGAACCTTGAGGGCATCCCTTAGCTATCAGCCCCAGCATTTT.

The genes are TRBV6-5 and TRBJ2-3, with 11 nucleotides matching TRBD2. Trimming took 3 bases from V and 4 from J; bases not matched to a gene: 3. The CDR3 has 15 amino acids. Germline V gene lookup returns CDR1 MNHEY and CDR2 SVGAGI. The CDR3 reads CASSYTSGSADTQYF. The CDR3 coding sequence is TGTGCCAGCAGTTATACTAGCGGGAGCGCAGATACGCAGTATTTT.